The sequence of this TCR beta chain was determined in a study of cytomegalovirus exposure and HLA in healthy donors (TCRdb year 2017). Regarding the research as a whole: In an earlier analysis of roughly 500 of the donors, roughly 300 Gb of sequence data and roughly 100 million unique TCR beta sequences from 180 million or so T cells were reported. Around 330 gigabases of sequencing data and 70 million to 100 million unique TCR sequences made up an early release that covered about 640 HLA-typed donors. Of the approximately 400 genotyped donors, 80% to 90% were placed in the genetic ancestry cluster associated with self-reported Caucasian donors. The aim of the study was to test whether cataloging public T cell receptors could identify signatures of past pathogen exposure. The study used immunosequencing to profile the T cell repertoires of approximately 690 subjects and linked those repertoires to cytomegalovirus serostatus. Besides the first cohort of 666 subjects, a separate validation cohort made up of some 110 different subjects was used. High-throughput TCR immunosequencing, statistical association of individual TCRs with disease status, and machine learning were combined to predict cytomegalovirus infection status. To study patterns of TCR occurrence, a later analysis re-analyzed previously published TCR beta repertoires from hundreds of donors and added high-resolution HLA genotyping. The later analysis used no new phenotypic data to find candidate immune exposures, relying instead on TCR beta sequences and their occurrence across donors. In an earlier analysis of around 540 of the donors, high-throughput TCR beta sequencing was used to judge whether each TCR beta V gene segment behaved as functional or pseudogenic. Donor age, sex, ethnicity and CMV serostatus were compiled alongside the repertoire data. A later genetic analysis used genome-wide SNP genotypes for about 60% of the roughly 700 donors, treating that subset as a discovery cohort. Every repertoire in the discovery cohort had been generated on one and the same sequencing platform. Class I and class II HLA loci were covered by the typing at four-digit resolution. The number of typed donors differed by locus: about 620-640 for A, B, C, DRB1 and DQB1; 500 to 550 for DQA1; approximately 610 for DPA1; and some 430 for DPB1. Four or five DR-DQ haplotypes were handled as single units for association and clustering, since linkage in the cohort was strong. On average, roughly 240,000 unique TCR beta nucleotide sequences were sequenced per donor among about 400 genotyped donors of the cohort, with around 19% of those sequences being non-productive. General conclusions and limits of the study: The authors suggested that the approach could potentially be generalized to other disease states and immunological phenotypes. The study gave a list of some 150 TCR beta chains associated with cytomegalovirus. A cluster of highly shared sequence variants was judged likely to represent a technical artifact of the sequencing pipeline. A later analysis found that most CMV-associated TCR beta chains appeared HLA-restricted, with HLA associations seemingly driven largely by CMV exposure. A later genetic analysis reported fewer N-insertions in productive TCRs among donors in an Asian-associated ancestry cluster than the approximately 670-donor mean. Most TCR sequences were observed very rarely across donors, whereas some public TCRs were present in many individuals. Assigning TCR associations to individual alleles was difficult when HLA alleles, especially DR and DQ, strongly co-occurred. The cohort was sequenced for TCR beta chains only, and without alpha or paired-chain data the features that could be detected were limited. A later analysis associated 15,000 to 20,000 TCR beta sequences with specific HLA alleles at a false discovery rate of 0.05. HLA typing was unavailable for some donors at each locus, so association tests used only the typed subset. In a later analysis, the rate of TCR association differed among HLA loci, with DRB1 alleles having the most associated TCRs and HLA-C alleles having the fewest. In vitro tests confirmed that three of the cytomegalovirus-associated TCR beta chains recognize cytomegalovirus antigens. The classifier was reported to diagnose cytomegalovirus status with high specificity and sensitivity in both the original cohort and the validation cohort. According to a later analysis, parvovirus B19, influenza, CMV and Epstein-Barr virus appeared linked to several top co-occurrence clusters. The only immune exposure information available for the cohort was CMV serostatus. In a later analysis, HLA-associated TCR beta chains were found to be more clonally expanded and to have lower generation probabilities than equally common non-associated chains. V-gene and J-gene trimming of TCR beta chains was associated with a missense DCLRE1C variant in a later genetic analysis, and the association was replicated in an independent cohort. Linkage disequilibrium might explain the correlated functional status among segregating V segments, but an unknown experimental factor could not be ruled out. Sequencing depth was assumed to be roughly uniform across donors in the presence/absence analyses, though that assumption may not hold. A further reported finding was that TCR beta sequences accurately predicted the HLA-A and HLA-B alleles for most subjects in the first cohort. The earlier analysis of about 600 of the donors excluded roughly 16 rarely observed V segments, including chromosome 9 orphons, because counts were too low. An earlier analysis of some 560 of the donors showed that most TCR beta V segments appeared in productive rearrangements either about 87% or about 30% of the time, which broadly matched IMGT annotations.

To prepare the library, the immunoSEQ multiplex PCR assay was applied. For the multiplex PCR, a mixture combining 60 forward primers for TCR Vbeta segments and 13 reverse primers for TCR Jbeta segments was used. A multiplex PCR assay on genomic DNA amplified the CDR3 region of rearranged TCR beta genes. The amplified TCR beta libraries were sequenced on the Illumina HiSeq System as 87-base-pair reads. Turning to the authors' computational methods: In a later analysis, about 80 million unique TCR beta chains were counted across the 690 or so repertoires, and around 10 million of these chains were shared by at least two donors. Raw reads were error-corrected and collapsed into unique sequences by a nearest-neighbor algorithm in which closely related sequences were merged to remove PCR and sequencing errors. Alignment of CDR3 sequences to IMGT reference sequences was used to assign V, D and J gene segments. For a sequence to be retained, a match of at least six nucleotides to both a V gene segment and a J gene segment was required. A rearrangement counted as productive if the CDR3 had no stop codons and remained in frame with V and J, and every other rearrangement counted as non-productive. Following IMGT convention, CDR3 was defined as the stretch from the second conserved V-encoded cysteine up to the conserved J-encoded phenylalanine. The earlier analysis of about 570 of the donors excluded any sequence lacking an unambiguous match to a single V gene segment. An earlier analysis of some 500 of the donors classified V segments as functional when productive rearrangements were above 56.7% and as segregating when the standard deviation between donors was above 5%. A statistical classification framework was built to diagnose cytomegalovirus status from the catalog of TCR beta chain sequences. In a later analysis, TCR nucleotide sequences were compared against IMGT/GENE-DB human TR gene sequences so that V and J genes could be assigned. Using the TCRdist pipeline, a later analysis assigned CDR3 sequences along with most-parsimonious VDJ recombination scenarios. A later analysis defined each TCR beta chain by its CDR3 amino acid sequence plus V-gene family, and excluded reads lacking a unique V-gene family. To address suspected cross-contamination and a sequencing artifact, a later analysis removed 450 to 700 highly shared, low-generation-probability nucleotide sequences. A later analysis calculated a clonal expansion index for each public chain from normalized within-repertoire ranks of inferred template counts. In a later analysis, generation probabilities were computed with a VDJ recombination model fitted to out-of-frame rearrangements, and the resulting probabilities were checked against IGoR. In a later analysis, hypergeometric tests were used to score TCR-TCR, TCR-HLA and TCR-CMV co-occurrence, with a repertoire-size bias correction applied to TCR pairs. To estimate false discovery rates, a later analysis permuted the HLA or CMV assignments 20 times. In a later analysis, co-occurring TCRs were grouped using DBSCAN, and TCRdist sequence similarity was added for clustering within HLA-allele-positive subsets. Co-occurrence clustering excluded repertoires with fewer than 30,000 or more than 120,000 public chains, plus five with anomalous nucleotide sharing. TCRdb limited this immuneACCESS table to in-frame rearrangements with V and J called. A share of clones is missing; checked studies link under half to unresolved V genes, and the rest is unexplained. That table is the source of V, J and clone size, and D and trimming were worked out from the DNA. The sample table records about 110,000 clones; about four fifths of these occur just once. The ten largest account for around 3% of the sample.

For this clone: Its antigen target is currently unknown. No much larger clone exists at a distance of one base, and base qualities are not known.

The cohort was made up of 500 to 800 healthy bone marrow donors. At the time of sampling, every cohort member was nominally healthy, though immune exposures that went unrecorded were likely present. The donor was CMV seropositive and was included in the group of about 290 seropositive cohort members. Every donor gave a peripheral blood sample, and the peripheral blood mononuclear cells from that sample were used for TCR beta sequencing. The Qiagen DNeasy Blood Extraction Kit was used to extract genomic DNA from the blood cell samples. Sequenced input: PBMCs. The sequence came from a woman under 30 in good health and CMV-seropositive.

This receptor has the CDR3 CASSPGTVYQPQHF. The sequenced DNA is TGTGCCAGCAGCCCAGGGACAGTCTATCAGCCCCAGCATTTT. Here the chain combines TRBV6-5 and TRBJ1-5, with 7 central nucleotides matching TRBD1. From a lookup of the germline V gene, CDR1 and CDR2 are MNHEY and SVGAGI. The germline V and J ends show losses of 6 bases and 5 bases respectively, and no gene match explains 7 bases of the junction. Including the terminal cysteine and phenylalanine, the CDR3 comprises 14 residues. Kept here is only the CDR3 DNA, which spans 42 bases and is read in frame from base 1.